Presented here are 2 T cell receptor beta chains from one specimen sequenced in a study of blood T cell repertoires in COVID-19. Clones were read by immunoSEQ multiplex PCR, and TCRdb kept only the in-frame ones, dropping some. The repertoire holds some 290,000 clones, with 90% as singletons. The source material was peripheral blood. These receptors were obtained from a woman in her thirties or forties with COVID-19, enrolled during active disease.

This clone was detected once. The V call is TRBV10-2, the J call TRBJ2-1; D remains unclear. The length of the CDR3 is 11 residues. CDR1 and CDR2 from the germline V gene are WSHSY and SAAADI. V lost 4 bases to trimming and J lost 9 bases, with 7 bases between them. CDR3 in DNA: TGCGCCAGCAGTGGAGGAAGTGAGCAGTTCTTC. This translates into CASSGGSEQFF.

This sequence joins TRBV25-1 and TRBJ1-2; 8 nucleotides align to TRBD1. Trimming cost V 3 bases and J 10 bases; bases outside gene matches: 4. The CDR3 contains 12 residues. The germline CDR1 and CDR2 sequences are MGHDK and SYGVNS. CDR3 residues: CASSEGQAYYTF. The DNA for the CDR3 is TGTGCCAGCAGTGAGGGACAGGCTTACTACACCTTC.